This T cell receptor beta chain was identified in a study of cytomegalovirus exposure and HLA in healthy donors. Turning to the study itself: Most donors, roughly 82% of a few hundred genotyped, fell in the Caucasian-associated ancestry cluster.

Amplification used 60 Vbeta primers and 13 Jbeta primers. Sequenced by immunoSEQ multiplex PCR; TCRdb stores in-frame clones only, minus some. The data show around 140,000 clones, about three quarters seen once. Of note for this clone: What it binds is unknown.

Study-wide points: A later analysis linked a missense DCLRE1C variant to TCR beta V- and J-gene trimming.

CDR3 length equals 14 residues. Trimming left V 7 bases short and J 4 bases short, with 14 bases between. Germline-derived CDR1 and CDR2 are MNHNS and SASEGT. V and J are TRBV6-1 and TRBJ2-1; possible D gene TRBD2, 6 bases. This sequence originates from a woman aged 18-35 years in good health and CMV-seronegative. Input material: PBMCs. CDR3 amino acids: CASIGLSRYNEQFF. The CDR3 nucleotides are TGTGCCAGCATTGGACTATCCCGGTACAATGAGCAGTTCTTC.